This T cell receptor beta chain was captured by sequencing in a study of cytomegalovirus exposure and HLA in healthy donors. The PCR had 60 Vbeta and 13 Jbeta primers. The repertoire was sequenced with immunoSEQ multiplex PCR; TCRdb's copy has only in-frame clones and lacks some. Counted here are hundreds of thousands of clones, roughly 70% occurring once; the ten biggest clones make up 1.8%. This clone was recorded only once. J gave up 4 bases and V 7 bases, and 8 bases lay outside the gene matches. This CDR3 contains 14 residues. Looked up from germline, CDR1 is MNHNY and CDR2 is SVGAGI (reference sequence).

J is TRBJ2-5 and V is TRBV6-6; 8 nucleotides match TRBD1. This TCR came from a woman in her twenties or thirties in good health and CMV-seronegative. Sequences were obtained from PBMCs. CDR3 DNA: TGTGCCAGCACCGACAGGGGTTTTCGAGAGACCCAGTACTTC. It encodes CASTDRGFRETQYF.